A single sample gave rise to the 24 T cell receptor beta chains below, sequenced in a study of OX40 agonist ivuxolimab in advanced cancers. Sequencing used immunoSEQ multiplex PCR; TCRdb keeps in-frame clones, though not all of them. The sample gives some 37,000 clones, roughly 82% of which show up once; 1.9% is in the top ten. The sequencing here drew on CD4+ or CD8+ T cells sorted from blood, taken in a trial of the OX40 agonist ivuxolimab. The receptors here all came from an adult with an advanced solid tumor such as melanoma, head and neck, liver or kidney cancer.

This clone came up a few times. This sequence joins TRBV5-4 and TRBJ2-1; D remains unclear. The CDR3 covers 13 residues. From germline, CDR1 is SGHNT and CDR2 YYREEE (reference sequence). V was trimmed by 3 bases and J by 3 bases, leaving 7 bases between them. CDR3 nucleotide sequence: TGTGCCAGCAGCTCTCGCAGCTACAATGAGCAGTTCTTC. It codes for CASSSRSYNEQFF.

The rearrangement uses TRBV5-6 and TRBJ2-1, with TRBD2 identical over 8 bases. V lost 4 bases, J lost 3 bases, and 9 bases stayed unmatched. The CDR3 loop spans 16 amino acids. CDR1 SGHDT and CDR2 YYEEEE come from the germline V gene. CDR3 DNA: TGTGCCAGCAGCCCCCTACGGGGGGGCCTCTACAATGAGCAGTTCTTC. It yields the protein CASSPLRGGLYNEQFF.

The rearrangement joins TRBV2 to TRBJ1-2; D remains unclear. V lost 3 bases and J 4 bases, leaving 12 bases between the germline ends. The V gene's germline CDR1 is SNHLY and CDR2 FYNNEI. The CDR3 is made up of 14 amino acids. The DNA for the CDR3 is TGTGCCAGCAGTGACGACGGCTCGTTCTATGGCTACACCTTC. It yields the protein CASSDDGSFYGYTF.

This clone is a singleton in its sample. The rearrangement links TRBV6-1 to TRBJ2-2; a possible D gene is TRBD2 (6 bases). CDR3 length: 15 amino acids. The V and J ends lost 7 bases and 5 bases respectively, with 17 bases between them. Germline V gene lookup returns CDR1 MNHNS and CDR2 SASEGT. CDR3 region: CASMLRGGFTGELFF. CDR3 nucleotides: TGTGCCAGCATGCTTCGTGGGGGGTTTACCGGGGAGCTGTTTTTT.

The chain combines TRBV6-1 with TRBJ1-5; D may be TRBD1 (6 bases). Trimming removed 3 bases from V and 7 bases from J, with 22 bases in between. The V gene's germline CDR1 is MNHNS and CDR2 SASEGT. CDR3 length: 17 amino acids. DNA for the CDR3: TGTGCCAGCAGTGACCGGATGCTTGACAGGATAGGCCAGCCCCAGCATTTT. It yields the protein CASSDRMLDRIGQPQHF.

The chain recombines TRBV7-2 with TRBJ2-2; TRBD2 agrees at 8 bases. Unmatched junction bases numbered 7, after V lost 5 bases and J lost 5 bases. The CDR3 has 15 residues. Germline V gives CDR1 SGHTA, CDR2 FQGNSA. The CDR3 loop reads CASSPSGRRTGELFF. The DNA of the CDR3 is TGTGCCAGCAGCCCCAGCGGGAGAAGGACCGGGGAGCTGTTTTTT.

This clone was seen only once. The chain joins TRBV14 to TRBJ1-3, with D perhaps TRBD1 (5 bases). The length of the CDR3 is 16 residues. Trimming stripped 0 bases from V and 4 bases from J, with 13 bases between. In germline, CDR1 is SGHDN, CDR2 FVKESK. The CDR3 spells CASSQELGVPGNTIYF. The CDR3 nucleotides are TGTGCCAGCAGCCAAGAACTAGGGGTTCCCGGAAACACCATATATTTT.

The V gene is TRBV2, the J gene TRBJ1-6; D call uncertain. Trimming cost V 3 bases and J 8 bases, with 8 bases left between them. The CDR3 runs to 13 residues. The germline V gene has CDR1 SNHLY and CDR2 FYNNEI. The chain's CDR3 is CASSEGSYSPLHF. CDR3 DNA: TGTGCCAGCAGTGAGGGGTCGTATTCACCCCTCCACTTT.

There are a few counts of this clone. This chain uses TRBV10-1 with TRBJ1-1, with 7 bases aligning to TRBD1. CDR1 and CDR2 from the germline V gene are WNHNN and SYGVQD (reference sequence). The CDR3 totals 14 residues. Germline trimming cut 3 bases from V and 4 bases from J; bases unmatched to any gene: 5. CDR3 loop: CASSEHRGGTEAFF. The CDR3 coding sequence is TGCGCCAGCAGTGAACACAGGGGTGGCACTGAAGCTTTCTTT.

V and J are TRBV11-3 and TRBJ2-1; maybe TRBD1 (6 bases). Trimming removed 4 bases from V and 0 bases from J, with 7 bases in between. Germline values: CDR1 SGHNT, CDR2 YENEEA. This CDR3 has 14 amino acids. The CDR3 loop reads CASSSTGSYNEQFF. The CDR3 DNA sequence: TGTGCCAGCAGCTCGACAGGCTCCTACAATGAGCAGTTCTTC.

This clone occurred a few times. The junction and the germline gene differ at one end; a read error may be behind it. The V gene is TRBV10-1, the J gene TRBJ2-2; D is undetermined. Germline CDR1 is WNHNN and CDR2 is SYGVQD (reference sequence). The CDR3 runs 14 residues. The CDR3 here is CASTPNTKTGELFF. CDR3 DNA: TGCGCCAGCACCCCAAACACGAAGACCGGGGAGCTGTTTTTT.

V is TRBV7-8 and J is TRBJ2-4, with D unclear. The CDR3 extends over 13 amino acids. V was cut by 2 bases and J by 1 base, with 3 bases left in between. Germline V gene data show CDR1 as SGHVS and CDR2 as FQNEAQ. DNA for the CDR3: TGTGCCAGCAGCTTACGCGCCAAAAACATTCAGTACTTC. Its translation is CASSLRAKNIQYF.

The chain recombines TRBV19 with TRBJ1-1; D is perhaps TRBD1 (5 bases). Germline V gene sequence: CDR1 LNHDA, CDR2 SQIVND (reference sequence). Trimming shortened V by 5 bases and J by 4 bases, and 11 bases separated the two germline ends. The CDR3 runs 13 residues. The CDR3 is CASSPPQGTEAFF. In DNA form, the CDR3 reads TGTGCCAGTAGTCCGCCTCAGGGCACTGAAGCTTTCTTT.

The chain has TRBV7-8 and TRBJ1-2; 9 nucleotides agree with TRBD1. The ends lost 1 base at V and 7 bases at J; junction bases unmatched: 4. Germline V gene sequence: CDR1 SGHVS, CDR2 FQNEAQ. This CDR3 contains 14 residues. CDR3 region: CASSLDRGQVGYTF. The DNA of the CDR3 is TGTGCCAGCAGCTTAGACAGGGGGCAAGTTGGCTACACCTTC.

The rearrangement links TRBV7-8 to TRBJ2-5; 14 bases are a match to TRBD2. The J call may be in error: the DNA end matches TRBJ2-7 better. The CDR3 runs 16 residues. Germline V lookup: CDR1 SGHVS, CDR2 FQNEAQ. CDR3 DNA sequence: TGTGCCAGCAGCCCCGGAACGGGACTAGCGGGAGCCGAGCAGTACTTC. It translates to CASSPGTGLAGAEQYF.

The V and J genes are TRBV6-6 and TRBJ2-2; D is uncertain. CDR3 size: 14 residues. V lost 2 bases to trimming and J lost 2 bases, with 6 bases between them. CDR1 MNHNY and CDR2 SVGAGI come from the germline V gene (reference sequence). CDR3 amino acids: CASSYRDNTGELFF. CDR3 DNA sequence: TGTGCCAGCAGTTACCGAGATAACACCGGGGAGCTGTTTTTT.

The chain is built from TRBV6-5 and TRBJ1-4; D perhaps matches TRBD1 (5 bases). There are 15 residues in the CDR3. CDR1 is MNHEY, CDR2 SVGAGI, per germline. Trimming shortened V by 7 bases and J by 5 bases, and 17 bases separated the two germline ends. CDR3 nucleotides: TGTGCCAGCACGCGGGACCCAGGTTCGAATGAAAAACTGTTTTTT. Protein sequence: CASTRDPGSNEKLFF.

The chain combines TRBV5-4 with TRBJ2-7; tentatively, D is TRBD2 (6 bases). V lost 4 bases and J lost 0, with 17 bases in between. This CDR3 is built from 16 residues. Looked up from germline, CDR1 is SGHNT and CDR2 is YYREEE (reference sequence). The CDR3 region is CASSPGTRGSSYEQYF. CDR3 bases: TGTGCCAGCAGCCCGGGGACTCGGGGGAGCTCCTACGAGCAGTACTTC.

V usage is TRBV10-1 and J usage is TRBJ2-7; TRBD1 is a possible D gene (6 bases). Looked up from germline, CDR1 is WNHNN and CDR2 is SYGVQD (reference sequence). The V and J ends lost 4 bases and 0 bases respectively, with 13 bases between them. The CDR3 contains 15 residues. CDR3 region: CASSGGGTSSYEQYF. CDR3 coding DNA: TGCGCCAGCAGTGGTGGGGGCACCAGCTCCTACGAGCAGTACTTC.

This chain uses TRBV10-3 with TRBJ2-5; unclear D gene. The tail of the sequence fits TRBJ2-7 better, so the J call may be wrong. Per the germline V gene, CDR1 is ENHRY and CDR2 is SYGVKD. The CDR3 consists of 11 residues. The CDR3 reads CAITGGYEQYF. Written as DNA, the CDR3 is TGTGCCATCACGGGTGGCTACGAGCAGTACTTC.

V and J are TRBV7-2 and TRBJ1-2; weak D call: TRBD1 (5 bases). CDR3 length: 15 amino acids. V lost 1 base, J lost 7 bases, and 16 bases lay in between. Germline V lookup: CDR1 SGHTA, CDR2 FQGNSA. The DNA of the CDR3 is TGTGCCAGCAGCTTAGTGTTTGGACAAGGAGGTGGCTACACCTTC. Protein: CASSLVFGQGGGYTF.

V usage is TRBV25-1 and J usage is TRBJ2-5; tentatively, D is TRBD1 or TRBD2 (5 bases each). Trimming took 1 base from V and 1 from J, leaving 10 bases between them. CDR3 size: 15 residues. Germline loops: CDR1 MGHDK, CDR2 SYGVNS. CDR3 region: CASSEWGRAQETQYF. For the CDR3, the DNA is TGTGCCAGCAGTGAATGGGGACGGGCCCAAGAGACCCAGTACTTC.

The rearrangement joins TRBV21-1 to TRBJ2-7; the tabulated D call, TRBD1, remains unverified against the DNA. TRBV21-1 is listed as a pseudogene. The CDR3 spans 17 residues. The CDR3 reads CASSKGRGQGGSYEQYF. In DNA form, the CDR3 reads TGTGCCAGCAGCAAAGGACGCGGACAGGGAGGCTCCTACGAGCAGTACTTC.

The chain uses TRBV5-1 and TRBJ2-3; TRBD1 matches 9 bases. The CDR3 spans 16 residues. The germline V gene encodes CDR1 SGHRS and CDR2 YFSETQ. Trimming cost V 4 bases and J 3 bases; bases outside gene matches: 9. The DNA of the CDR3 is TGCGCCAGCAGCCGCATACTACAGGGGGCGACAGATACGCAGTATTTT. This codes for CASSRILQGATDTQYF.